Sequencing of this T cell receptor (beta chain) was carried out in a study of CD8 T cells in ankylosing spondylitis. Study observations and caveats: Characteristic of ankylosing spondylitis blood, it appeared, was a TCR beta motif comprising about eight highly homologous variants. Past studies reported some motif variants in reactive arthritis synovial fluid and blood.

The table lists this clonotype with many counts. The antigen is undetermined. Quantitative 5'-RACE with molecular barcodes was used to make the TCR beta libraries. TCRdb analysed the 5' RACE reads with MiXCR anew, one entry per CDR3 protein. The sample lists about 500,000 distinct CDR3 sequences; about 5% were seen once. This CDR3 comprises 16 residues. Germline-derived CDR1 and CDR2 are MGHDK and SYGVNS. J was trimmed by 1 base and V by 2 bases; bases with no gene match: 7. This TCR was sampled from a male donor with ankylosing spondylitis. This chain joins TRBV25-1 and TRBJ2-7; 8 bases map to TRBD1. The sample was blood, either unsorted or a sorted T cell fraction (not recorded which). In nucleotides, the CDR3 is TGTGCCAGCAGTGAAGACCGGGACAGGCGTTCCTACGAGCAGTACTTC. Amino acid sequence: CASSEDRDRRSYEQYF.